These 22 T cell receptor beta chains came from one sample sequenced in a study of CD8+ T cells in alopecia areata. Following RNA extraction, reverse transcription yielded cDNA that acted as the sequencing template. The table came from immunoSEQ multiplex PCR; TCRdb's copy has only in-frame clones and leaves some out. The top ten clones hold 15% to 20% of a sample with approximately 30,000 clones, roughly 60% of them seen once. The sample comprised NKG2D-high CD8+ T cells sorted from blood. These receptors were collected from a human donor with alopecia areata.

The V gene is TRBV27, the J gene TRBJ1-2; no definite D call. V shed 5 bases and J shed 8 bases, with 18 bases lying between them. CDR1 and CDR2 from the germline V gene are MNHEY and SMNVEV (reference sequence). CDR3 size: 14 residues. CDR3 protein: CASSPRLAEEGYTF. For the CDR3, the DNA is TGTGCCAGCAGTCCTAGGCTGGCGGAGGAGGGCTACACCTTC.

This rearrangement joins TRBV4-1 to TRBJ2-7, with D maybe TRBD2 (6 bases). CDR3 length: 15 residues. V was cut by 1 base and J by 5 bases, with 15 bases left in between. Per germline, CDR1 MGHRA and CDR2 YSYEKL. The CDR3 bases are TGCGCCAGCAGCCAAGGCGATTGGGCGGGGAACGAGCAGTACTTC. Translating gives CASSQGDWAGNEQYF.

The genes are TRBV6-5 and TRBJ2-5; D is perhaps TRBD2 (7 bases). The germline V and J ends were trimmed by 2 bases and 5 bases, with 15 bases remaining between them. Germline CDR1 reads MNHEY; CDR2 reads SVGAGI. There are 15 residues in the CDR3. The CDR3 is CASSYAGAGGETQYF. CDR3 DNA: TGTGCCAGCAGTTACGCGGGGGCCGGGGGGGAGACCCAGTACTTC.

This rearrangement joins TRBV4-1 to TRBJ2-1, with 7 bases lining up with TRBD2. The CDR3 spans 15 residues. The J segment lost 10 bases and the V segment lost 4 bases, leaving 13 bases of the junction unmatched. Germline CDR1 and CDR2: MGHRA and YSYEKL. Here the CDR3 reads CASSPHSSGALEQFF. CDR3 in DNA: TGCGCCAGCAGCCCCCATTCTAGCGGTGCATTGGAGCAGTTCTTC.

The chain uses TRBV30 and TRBJ1-3; D gene ambiguous. Germline CDR1 and CDR2: GTSNPN and SVGIG (reference sequence). The CDR3 is made up of 12 amino acids. Trimming pared 4 bases from V and 3 bases from J, leaving 7 bases between. CDR3 sequence reads: CAWKKSGNTIYF. The CDR3 DNA reads as TGTGCCTGGAAGAAGAGTGGAAACACCATATATTTT.

The chain couples TRBV30 to TRBJ2-5, with D possibly being TRBD1 or TRBD2 (6 bases each). Germline V gene lookup returns CDR1 GTSNPN and CDR2 SVGIG (reference sequence). This CDR3 spans 13 amino acids. Trimming took 2 bases from V and 5 from J, leaving 12 bases between them. The CDR3 DNA sequence: TGTGCCTGGAGTTTCGGGGGCGGCGAGACCCAGTACTTC. Residues: CAWSFGGGETQYF.

V is TRBV28 and J is TRBJ2-1; D unresolved. The CDR3 is made up of 17 amino acids. Germline values: CDR1 MDHEN, CDR2 SYDVKM. The V and J ends lost 3 bases and 3 bases respectively, with 18 bases between them. CDR3 nucleotide sequence: TGTGCCAGCAGTTTCTCCGCTACTCCATACATCTACAATGAGCAGTTCTTC. It codes for CASSFSATPYIYNEQFF.

V and J are TRBV4-1 and TRBJ2-1; D assignment may be TRBD1 or TRBD2 (6 bases each). V was shortened by 7 bases and J by 3 bases, with 19 bases between the two germline ends. This CDR3 has 16 amino acids. Germline V gene lookup returns CDR1 MGHRA and CDR2 YSYEKL. The CDR3 DNA is TGCGCCAGCACATTATCGGTGGGGGGCTACTACAATGAGCAGTTCTTC. Translation gives CASTLSVGGYYNEQFF.

This chain connects TRBV4-1 to TRBJ2-6; D gene ambiguous. The germline V gene has CDR1 MGHRA and CDR2 YSYEKL. The V gene lost 0 bases and the J gene lost 3 bases, with 6 bases spanning the gap. The CDR3 has 15 residues. The CDR3 is CASSQEGYGANVLTF. CDR3 in DNA: TGCGCCAGCAGCCAAGAGGGGTATGGGGCCAACGTCCTGACTTTC.

This clone was counted between two and nine times. The chain recombines TRBV28 with TRBJ2-5; weak D call: TRBD2 (5 bases). In germline, CDR1 is MDHEN, CDR2 SYDVKM. This CDR3 region has 14 residues. V lost 5 bases to trimming and J lost 5 bases, with 15 bases between them. In nucleotides, the CDR3 is TGTGCCAGCAGTCCTTTACTTAGCGTTGAGACCCAGTACTTC. This encodes CASSPLLSVETQYF.

The rearrangement links TRBV27 to TRBJ2-7; 7 bases align to TRBD2. There are 14 residues in the CDR3. Trimming took 3 bases from V and 3 from J; bases not matched to a gene: 5. CDR1 is MNHEY, CDR2 SMNVEV, per germline (reference sequence). CDR3 nucleotide sequence: TGTGCCAGCAGTTTTGGGAGGGAGTACTACGAGCAGTACTTC. As protein: CASSFGREYYEQYF.

This chain uses TRBV4-3 with TRBJ1-1; D is uncertain. V gave up 1 base and J gave up 5 bases, with 8 bases separating them. The CDR3 sequence is 13 residues long. Germline values: CDR1 LGHNA, CDR2 YSLEER. CDR3 nucleotide sequence: TGCGCCAGCAGCCAAGTGAGCTGGACTGAAGCTTTCTTT. Translated: CASSQVSWTEAFF.

This clone has just a few counts. This sequence joins TRBV10-3 and TRBJ2-2; D gene ambiguous. Trimming left V 2 bases short and J 0 bases short, with 7 bases between. Per germline, CDR1 ENHRY and CDR2 SYGVKD. The CDR3 covers 15 residues. The CDR3 here is CAISEGWANTGELFF. CDR3 in DNA: TGTGCCATCAGTGAGGGGTGGGCGAACACCGGGGAGCTGTTTTTT.

This clone was found once. The chain joins TRBV4-1 to TRBJ2-7; 10 positions agree with TRBD1. V dropped 3 bases and J dropped 7; count of bases not matched to a gene: 12. This CDR3 is 16 amino acids long. Germline CDR1 is MGHRA and CDR2 is YSYEKL. CDR3 amino acids: CASSHSPGQGQGEQYF. CDR3 sequence (DNA): TGCGCCAGCAGCCACTCCCCGGGACAGGGGCAAGGGGAGCAGTACTTC.

This clone was seen just once. This chain links TRBV29-1 with TRBJ2-7; possibly TRBD1 for D (5 bases). The CDR3 is 15 residues long. Germline loops: CDR1 SQVTM, CDR2 ANQGSEA. The V end lost 5 bases, the J end lost 1 base, and 18 bases lay between the germline ends. The CDR3 loop is CSVLLPGKNSYEQYF. CDR3 DNA: TGCAGCGTTTTGTTACCAGGGAAGAATTCCTACGAGCAGTACTTC.

This clone was observed once. This chain connects TRBV7-9 to TRBJ2-7; unclear D gene. The CDR3 sequence is 17 residues long. The germline gives CDR1 SEHNR, CDR2 FQNEAQ (reference sequence). Trimming removed 3 bases from V and 2 bases from J, with 20 bases in between. CDR3: CASSFPTIGHGTYEQYF. In nucleotides, the CDR3 is TGTGCCAGCAGCTTCCCCACGATAGGGCACGGAACCTACGAGCAGTACTTC.

The chain employs TRBV27 and TRBJ2-7; no firm D call. Per the germline V gene, CDR1 is MNHEY and CDR2 is SMNVEV (reference sequence). The CDR3 contains 15 residues. Trimming left V 4 bases short and J 5 bases short, with 18 bases between. CDR3: CASSSDGPLPHEQYF. As DNA, the CDR3 is TGTGCCAGCAGTTCTGATGGTCCCCTCCCCCACGAGCAGTACTTC.

This chain links TRBV4-1 with TRBJ2-7; TRBD2 matches 8 bases. Unmatched junction bases numbered 4, after V lost 4 bases and J lost 2 bases. This CDR3 contains 14 residues. Germline V gene lookup returns CDR1 MGHRA and CDR2 YSYEKL. CDR3 in amino acids: CASSLSGGAYEQYF. Here the CDR3 DNA reads TGCGCCAGCAGCCTGAGCGGGGGTGCCTACGAGCAGTACTTC.

This clone was seen only a few times. The genes are TRBV4-2 and TRBJ2-7; D not certain. Per the germline V gene, CDR1 is LGHNA and CDR2 is YNFKEQ. V was trimmed by 0 bases and J by 4 bases, leaving 4 bases between them. The CDR3 loop spans 12 amino acids. The CDR3, as DNA: TGTGCCAGCAGCCAAGAGGGATACGAGCAGTACTTC. Translation gives CASSQEGYEQYF.

This clone was seen a handful of times. This chain connects TRBV9 to TRBJ2-7; 10 bases agree with TRBD2. Germline V CDR1 and CDR2: SGDLS, YYNGEE. The CDR3 is 14 residues long. V dropped 0 bases and J dropped 6; count of bases not matched to a gene: 3. CDR3 DNA: TGTGCCAGCAGCGTAGCTAGCGGGAGCTTCGAGCAGTACTTC. Residues: CASSVASGSFEQYF.

The CDR3 is CASSLSSPLHF. Written as DNA, the CDR3 is TGTGCCAGCAGCCTTAGTTCACCCCTCCACTTT. J is TRBJ1-6 and V is TRBV7-9; D gene uncertain. Trimming left V 5 bases short and J 9 bases short, with 5 bases between. The germline gives CDR1 SEHNR, CDR2 FQNEAQ (reference sequence). This CDR3 region has 11 residues.

The genes are TRBV19 and TRBJ2-6; the D is unclear. The germline V gene encodes CDR1 LNHDA and CDR2 SQIVND (reference sequence). The CDR3 is 17 amino acids. Deletions cut 0 bases from V and 3 bases from J, with 12 bases between. The CDR3 is CASSIDLWGSGANVLTF. CDR3 bases: TGTGCCAGTAGTATAGATCTATGGGGAAGTGGGGCCAACGTCCTGACTTTC.